Shown below are 25 T cell receptor beta chains from a single sample sequenced in a study of blood T cell repertoires in COVID-19. Produced via immunoSEQ multiplex PCR; TCRdb's table is partial and in-frame only. The sample lists some 270,000 clones; more than 75% were seen once. Material: peripheral blood. These receptors were collected from a woman aged 60 to 75 who had recovered from COVID-19.

This chain joins TRBV5-5 and TRBJ2-2; no clear D. Germline V CDR1 and CDR2: SGHKS, YYEKEE (reference sequence). Trimming took 0 bases from V and 4 from J, leaving 7 bases between them. CDR3 length: 14 residues. The CDR3 bases are TGTGCCAGCAGCTTGGTGGCGGCCACCGGGGAGCTGTTTTTT. This sequence encodes CASSLVAATGELFF.

This clone appeared a single time. This chain links TRBV9 with TRBJ1-6; 9 bases align to TRBD1. Germline CDR1 and CDR2: SGDLS and YYNGEE. The CDR3 covers 16 residues. V shed 3 bases and J 2 bases; nucleotides not matched to a gene: 3. CDR3 sequence: CASSAGTGTYNSPLHF. In nucleotides, the CDR3 is TGTGCCAGCAGCGCTGGGACAGGGACCTATAATTCACCCCTCCACTTT.

The chain carries TRBV6-2 or TRBV6-3 and TRBJ1-1; D is uncertain. V was cut by 2 bases and J by 6 bases, with 13 bases left in between. Germline-derived CDR1 and CDR2 are MNHEY and SVGEGT. The CDR3 extends over 14 amino acids. CDR3 nucleotide sequence: TGTGCCAGCAGTTACGAAAGGGAGTTGGCTGAAGCTTTCTTT. This encodes CASSYERELAEAFF.

V and J are TRBV7-3 and TRBJ2-1; 10 nucleotides line up with TRBD1. CDR1 is SGHTA and CDR2 is FQGTGA in the germline V gene. After removal of 5 bases from V and 9 bases from J, the junction contained 7 bases not matched to a gene. The CDR3 runs 14 residues. The chain's CDR3 is CASSPDRGRLEQFF. The CDR3 region has the DNA TGTGCCAGCAGCCCTGACAGGGGGCGTCTTGAGCAGTTCTTC.

In its sample, this clone was seen once. The rearrangement uses TRBV28 and TRBJ2-5; no definite D call. The V gene's germline CDR1 is MDHEN and CDR2 SYDVKM. The germline V and J ends were trimmed by 6 bases and 0 bases, with 14 bases remaining between them. The CDR3 sequence is 15 residues long. The CDR3 DNA is TGTGCCAGCAGCACCCCTCAGTCTTACCAAGAGACCCAGTACTTC. Residues: CASSTPQSYQETQYF.

The count of this clone is one. The rearrangement joins TRBV20-1 to TRBJ2-1; TRBD2 might be the D (6 bases). The V gene lost 3 bases and the J gene lost 7 bases, with 7 bases spanning the gap. The germline V gene encodes CDR1 DFQATT and CDR2 SNEGSKA (reference sequence). The CDR3 sequence is 11 residues long. For the CDR3, the DNA is TGCAGTGCTAGGGGGACTAATGAGCAGTTCTTC. It encodes CSARGTNEQFF.

V usage is TRBV10-3 and J usage is TRBJ1-2, with D possibly matching TRBD1 (5 bases). Germline CDR1 and CDR2: ENHRY and SYGVKD. The CDR3 consists of 12 residues. Between the trimmed V and J ends, which lost 5 bases and 6 bases, there was a span of 10 bases. Here the CDR3 DNA reads TGTGCCATCAGTCGCAGGGAGGATGGCTACACCTTC. Its protein is CAISRREDGYTF.

The chain employs TRBV3-1 (or the pseudogene TRBV3-2) and TRBJ2-3, with 8 bases lining up with TRBD2. V lost 6 bases and J lost 2; bases outside the gene matches: 4. Germline V gives CDR1 LGHDT, CDR2 YNNKEL (reference sequence). This CDR3 is 14 amino acids long. The CDR3 protein is CASRERGHTDTQYF. The DNA for the CDR3 is TGTGCCAGCAGGGAGCGGGGGCACACAGATACGCAGTATTTT.

The CDR3 DNA sequence: TGTGCCAGCAGCCGAGCGGACAGGGTTTACGAGCAGTACTTC. It translates to CASSRADRVYEQYF. V is TRBV9 and J is TRBJ2-7; TRBD1 matches 8 bases. The CDR3 contains 14 residues. Germline-derived CDR1 and CDR2 are SGDLS and YYNGEE. Germline trimming cut 4 bases from V and 4 bases from J; bases unmatched to any gene: 7. The variable domain in full, with the rest retrieved from reference TRBV9 and TRBJ2-7, is DSGVTQTPKHLITATGQRVTLRCSPRSGDLSVYWYQQSLDQGLQFLIQYYNGEERAKGNILERFSAQQFPDLHSELNLSSLELGDSALYFCASSRADRVYEQYFGPGTRLTVT.

This rearrangement joins TRBV10-3 to TRBJ1-3; TRBD1 matches 9 bases. Germline-derived CDR1 and CDR2 are ENHRY and SYGVKD. The CDR3 has 15 amino acids. With 3 bases clipped from V and 3 bases from J, the junction kept 3 bases outside the gene matches. DNA of the CDR3: TGTGCCATCAGTGAAAGACAGGGGGATGGAAACACCATATATTTT. This gives the protein CAISERQGDGNTIYF.

The chain joins TRBV3-1 (or the pseudogene TRBV3-2) to TRBJ1-1; TRBD1 aligns across 8 bases. V was clipped by 0 bases and J by 0 bases; unmatched bases: 0. The CDR3 has 15 amino acids. Per germline, CDR1 LGHDT and CDR2 YNNKEL (reference sequence). Here the CDR3 reads CASSQDRGLNTEAFF. The CDR3 bases are TGTGCCAGCAGCCAAGACAGGGGGCTGAACACTGAAGCTTTCTTT.

CDR3 bases: TGTGCCAGCAGTCACGGACTAGCGGCAGATACGCAGTATTTT. Translated, it gives CASSHGLAADTQYF. The chain combines TRBV9 with TRBJ2-3, with 10 positions matching TRBD2. The CDR3 covers 14 residues. The ends lost 5 bases at V and 4 bases at J; junction bases unmatched: 4. Germline CDR1 is SGDLS and CDR2 is YYNGEE.

The gene calls are TRBV5-5 and TRBJ2-4; 9 nucleotides agree with TRBD1. Per germline, CDR1 SGHKS and CDR2 YYEKEE (reference sequence). Losses at the gene ends were 5 bases for V and 7 bases for J; bases not matched to a gene: 10. This CDR3 region has 15 residues. This chain's CDR3 is CASSSTGGALNIQYF. The CDR3 DNA reads TGTGCCAGCAGTTCAACAGGGGGCGCTTTGAACATTCAGTACTTC.

This clone was seen only once. V usage is TRBV9 and J usage is TRBJ2-1, with 8 nucleotides matching TRBD1. The trim removed 1 base at V and 4 bases at J, leaving 10 bases unmatched. CDR1 is SGDLS, CDR2 YYNGEE, per germline. The CDR3 length is 17 residues. Written as DNA, the CDR3 is TGTGCCAGCAGCGTAAACTACGGACAGGGATCGTACAATGAGCAGTTCTTC. Translating gives CASSVNYGQGSYNEQFF.

The chain recombines TRBV6-5 with TRBJ2-5; 9 bases map to TRBD1. Unmatched junction bases numbered 4, after V lost 2 bases and J lost 3 bases. CDR1 and CDR2 (germline): MNHEY, SVGAGI. This CDR3 region has 15 residues. CDR3 coding DNA: TGTGCCAGCAGTTACAGGTGGACAGGGGAAGAGACCCAGTACTTC. Translation gives CASSYRWTGEETQYF.

This rearrangement joins TRBV19 to TRBJ1-2, with D unresolved. Trimming left V 1 base short and J 1 base short, with 10 bases between. Germline assignment: CDR1 LNHDA and CDR2 SQIVND (reference sequence). This CDR3 spans 15 amino acids. In DNA, the CDR3 is TGTGCCAGTAGTATAGGAGGGTTTCTTAACTATGGCTACACCTTC. Amino acids: CASSIGGFLNYGYTF.

The chain carries TRBV6-1 and TRBJ1-3; D is uncertain. Germline assignment: CDR1 MNHNS and CDR2 SASEGT. The CDR3 sequence is 15 residues long. Trimming left V 5 bases short and J 11 bases short, with 22 bases between. Here the CDR3 reads CASSPTFPLSNAIYF. The CDR3 DNA is TGTGCCAGCAGTCCCACTTTTCCTCTAAGTAACGCCATATATTTT.

V usage is TRBV19 and J usage is TRBJ2-2, with 12 bases fitting TRBD2. Unmatched junction bases numbered 19, after V lost 4 bases and J lost 7 bases. Germline V gives CDR1 LNHDA, CDR2 SQIVND (reference sequence). The CDR3 covers 20 residues. CDR3 sequence reads: CASSTQSGLAGTVFNGELFF. DNA for the CDR3: TGTGCCAGTAGTACCCAATCCGGACTAGCGGGGACTGTGTTTAACGGGGAGCTGTTTTTT.

The V call is TRBV19, the J call TRBJ2-5, with D hard to call. The CDR3 runs to 14 residues. V lost 5 bases, J lost 5 bases, and 15 bases lay in between. Germline V gives CDR1 LNHDA, CDR2 SQIVND (reference sequence). The CDR3, as DNA: TGTGCCAGTAGTCCCCAGACAAACCGCGAGACCCAGTACTTC. Its translation is CASSPQTNRETQYF.

This chain uses TRBV9 with TRBJ2-5, with 13 bases that match TRBD2. Trimming at V came to 2 bases and at J to 5 bases, leaving 6 bases not matched to a gene. This CDR3 spans 16 amino acids. Germline V lookup: CDR1 SGDLS, CDR2 YYNGEE. The CDR3 here is CASSVPLAGGRETQYF. In nucleotides, the CDR3 is TGTGCCAGCAGCGTCCCACTAGCGGGGGGGCGGGAGACCCAGTACTTC. Combining the CDR3 with reference TRBV9 and TRBJ2-5 gives the whole variable domain DSGVTQTPKHLITATGQRVTLRCSPRSGDLSVYWYQQSLDQGLQFLIQYYNGEERAKGNILERFSAQQFPDLHSELNLSSLELGDSALYFCASSVPLAGGRETQYFGPGTRLLVL.

The genes are TRBV6-5 and TRBJ2-5; 11 bases line up with TRBD1. V dropped 5 bases and J dropped 2; count of bases not matched to a gene: 1. The CDR3 consists of 14 residues. Germline CDR1 is MNHEY and CDR2 is SVGAGI. The CDR3 region has the DNA TGTGCCAGCAGTCGGGACAGGGGGCAAGAGACCCAGTACTTC. Translation gives CASSRDRGQETQYF.

This clone appeared once. The chain uses TRBV6-4 and TRBJ2-1, with no clear D. V was clipped by 5 bases and J by 7 bases, with 12 bases between them. This CDR3 is built from 13 residues. Germline values: CDR1 MRHNA, CDR2 SNTAGT. The CDR3 spells CASSTEVLNEQFF. CDR3 bases: TGTGCCAGCAGTACCGAGGTTCTGAATGAGCAGTTCTTC.

The chain joins TRBV7-9 to TRBJ2-5; a weak D match, TRBD1 (6 bases). The V end lost 3 bases, the J end lost 5 bases, and 10 bases lay between the germline ends. The germline gives CDR1 SEHNR, CDR2 FQNEAQ (reference sequence). The CDR3 consists of 13 residues. The CDR3 sequence is CASSFNTGETQYF. CDR3 nucleotides: TGTGCCAGCAGCTTCAACACAGGGGAGACCCAGTACTTC.

This chain links TRBV11-2 with TRBJ2-1; weak D call: TRBD2 (6 bases). Germline-derived CDR1 and CDR2 are SGHAT and FQNNGV. The CDR3 has 15 residues. Trimming took off 3 bases at V and 1 base at J, with 10 bases between the two ends. The CDR3 nucleotides are TGTGCCAGCAGCTTCGGGACTCCTTCCTACAATGAGCAGTTCTTC. Its protein is CASSFGTPSYNEQFF.

This clone was recorded once. This rearrangement joins TRBV19 to TRBJ1-6; 9 bases agree with TRBD1. The CDR3 length is 14 residues. CDR1 and CDR2 (germline): LNHDA, SQIVND (reference sequence). Germline trimming cut 3 bases from V and 9 bases from J; bases unmatched to any gene: 3. The CDR3: CASSITGGSSPLHF. CDR3 coding DNA: TGTGCCAGTAGTATCACAGGGGGCAGTTCACCCCTCCACTTT.